This record concerns one TCR beta chain sequence. The data stem from a study of shared clonotypes between healthy human individuals. TCRdb's copy holds only in-frame clones and misses some; the assay was immunoSEQ multiplex PCR. The sample records 2 million to 2.5 million clones, approximately 95% being singletons. Germline V gene data show CDR1 as SNHLY and CDR2 as FYNNEI. CDR3 length: 14 residues. Trimming stripped 4 bases from V and 1 base from J, with 10 bases between. The specimen was naive CD4+ T cells sorted from blood. Stated subset: CD45RA+ positively selected. This clonotype was obtained from a man between 18 and 35 years old in good health. J is TRBJ1-2 and V is TRBV2; D is unresolved. CDR3 sequence (DNA): TGTGCCAGCAGTGCACGGACCTTTAACTATGGCTACACCTTC. Protein sequence: CASSARTFNYGYTF.